Presented here are 8 T cell receptor beta chains from one specimen sequenced in a study of cytomegalovirus exposure and HLA in healthy donors. PCR was performed using 60 Vbeta and 13 Jbeta primers. The method was immunoSEQ multiplex PCR; TCRdb's version includes in-frame clones alone and lacks a portion of them. In the table there are 90,000 to 120,000 clones, less than 85% of which are singletons. Sequencing was performed on PBMCs. Every receptor here comes from a woman in her late teens or twenties in good health and CMV-seropositive.

The chain employs TRBV30 and TRBJ2-3, with a tentative D call TRBD2 (6 bases). CDR3 length: 13 amino acids. Per the germline V gene, CDR1 is GTSNPN and CDR2 is SVGIG (reference sequence). V was clipped by 2 bases and J by 4 bases, with 10 bases between them. DNA of the CDR3: TGTGCCTGGAGTAACAGACTAGCAGATACGCAGTATTTT. It is translated as CAWSNRLADTQYF.

As regards this clone: One end of the junction is discordant with germline, which a read error may explain. Other DNA sequences from this sample encode an identical CDR3 as well. The V gene is TRBV7-3, the J gene TRBJ2-5; TRBD1 agrees at 10 bases. The germline V gene has CDR1 SGHTA and CDR2 FQGTGA. The CDR3 is 15 amino acids. The CDR3 DNA reads TGTGCTAGCAGCTCCAACCGGGACAGGGGAGAGACCCAGTACTTC. Its protein is CASSSNRDRGETQYF. The variable domain in full, with the rest retrieved from reference TRBV7-3 and TRBJ2-5, is GAGVSQTPSNKVTEKGKYVELRCDPISGHTALYWYRQSLGQGPEFLIYFQGTGAADDSGLPNDRFFAVRPEGSVSTLKIQRTERGDSAVYLCASSSNRDRGETQYFGPGTRLLVL.

Concerning this clone itself: One base away lies a much larger clone, so this may be a sequencing read error. This chain connects TRBV7-3 to TRBJ2-1; TRBD2 matches 12 bases. The CDR3 covers 14 residues. The germline CDR1 and CDR2 sequences are SGHTA and FQGTGA. Trimming cost V 5 bases and J 6 bases; bases outside gene matches: 2. The CDR3 DNA is TGTGCCAGCAGCCCGGGACTAGCGGGCAATGAGCAGTTCTTC. This codes for CASSPGLAGNEQFF.

The chain uses TRBV19 and TRBJ1-2, with TRBD1 identical over 7 bases. V shed 4 bases, J shed 8 bases, and the junction held 10 bases outside the gene matches. Per germline, CDR1 LNHDA and CDR2 SQIVND (reference sequence). The CDR3 is 14 residues long. The CDR3 is CASSTAGQRKGYTF. CDR3 bases: TGTGCCAGTAGTACCGCGGGACAGAGAAAAGGCTACACCTTC.

This clone was detected ten times or more. The chain links TRBV30 to TRBJ1-1; 9 bases match TRBD1. Per germline, CDR1 GTSNPN and CDR2 SVGIG (reference sequence). The CDR3 is 13 residues long. After removal of 8 bases from V and 4 bases from J, the junction contained 8 bases not matched to a gene. In DNA, the CDR3 is TGTGCCGGCCGGGACAGGGTGGGCACTGAAGCTTTCTTT. Protein: CAGRDRVGTEAFF.

The chain employs TRBV9 and TRBJ1-6; 7 bases are a match to TRBD1. Germline V gene lookup returns CDR1 SGDLS and CDR2 YYNGEE. The trim removed 3 bases at V and 8 bases at J, leaving 5 bases unmatched. This CDR3 is built from 14 residues. Here the CDR3 reads CASSEGAGDSPLHF. CDR3 nucleotides: TGTGCCAGCAGCGAGGGGGCCGGGGATTCACCCCTCCACTTT.

This clone turned up a few times. The gene calls are TRBV19 and TRBJ1-6; 9 bases are shared with TRBD1. V lost 10 bases and J lost 10; bases outside the gene matches: 5. The germline V gene encodes CDR1 LNHDA and CDR2 SQIVND (reference sequence). CDR3 length equals 12 residues. DNA for the CDR3: TGTGCCATAGGGACAGGGCAGTCACCCCTCCACTTT. It yields the protein CAIGTGQSPLHF.

V gene TRBV10-3 combines with J gene TRBJ2-1, with 12 bases matching TRBD2. The CDR3 length is 17 residues. Germline lookup yields CDR1 ENHRY and CDR2 SYGVKD. V was clipped by 3 bases and J by 4 bases; unmatched bases: 7. In DNA form, the CDR3 reads TGTGCCATCAGTGAAAAGAGACTAGCGGGAGAATACAATGAGCAGTTCTTC. Encoded protein: CAISEKRLAGEYNEQFF.